This TCR beta chain was obtained from a study of blood T cells in healthy people across ages. Germline V gene sequence: CDR1 LGHNA, CDR2 YSLEER. This CDR3 spans 15 amino acids. Together with a sample-barcoded 5' primer, a J-beta primer mix was included in a second PCR lasting about 6 to 12 cycles. Each cDNA molecule received a tag from a template-switch adaptor that had 12 random nucleotides. Each of the samples gave a minimum of 3 million paired-end reads that contained CDR3. MiXCR, applied by TCRdb to the 5' RACE reads, yields one record per CDR3 protein. The sample lists approximately 770,000 distinct CDR3 sequences, roughly 64% occurring once. General study findings and limits: It was the long-lived donors that had more naive CD4+ cells and higher diversity than aged donors.

Comments on this clonotype: The antigen is undetermined.

This rearrangement joins TRBV4-3 to TRBJ2-4; D perhaps matches TRBD2 (7 bases). The J call may be in error: the DNA end matches TRBJ2-7 better. Sequenced: blood. The origin of this receptor is a man aged 25 to 40 in good health. CDR3 sequence reads: CASSQGGGPSYEQYF. CDR3 sequence (DNA): TGCGCCAGCAGCCAAGGGGGGGGCCCTTCCTACGAGCAGTACTTC.